Below are 20 T cell receptor beta chains sequenced from a single sample in a study of blood T cells in healthy people across ages (dated by TCRdb to between 2014 and 2017). Libraries were prepared through 5' RACE. Sequencer: Illumina HiSeq 2500. A second PCR of roughly 6 to 11 cycles was performed with a sample-barcoded 5' primer and a J-beta primer mix. The raw public data were reprocessed by TCRdb itself: fastp quality trimming at Q25, MiXCR clonotype calling, in-frame beta chains only. One record per CDR3 amino acid sequence lists the most common genes and DNA. The sample table shows 650,000 to 800,000 distinct CDR3 sequences, and roughly 44% are seen once. Around 21% of the sample lies in the top ten. Sequencing input: blood. These receptors were obtained from a man aged 55 to 70 in good health.

V usage is TRBV20-1 and J usage is TRBJ2-1, with D perhaps assigned TRBD1 or TRBD2 (5 bases each). The CDR3 runs to 14 residues. V was pared by 2 bases and J by 4 bases, with 12 bases between. Germline V CDR1 and CDR2: DFQATT, SNEGSKA (reference sequence). Here the CDR3 reads CSARRQGAYNEQFF. The DNA for the CDR3 is TGCAGTGCTAGACGCCAGGGAGCTTACAATGAGCAGTTCTTC.

In its sample, this clonotype was seen a few times. The rearrangement links TRBV27 to TRBJ2-5, with TRBD2 identical over 11 bases. V lost 2 bases to trimming and J lost 3 bases; unmatched junction nucleotides: 8. The CDR3 is 17 residues long. The germline V gene encodes CDR1 MNHEY and CDR2 SMNVEV (reference sequence). The CDR3 DNA is TGTGCCAGCAGTTTAAGGCTCGCTAGCGGGGGGAAAGAGACCCAGTACTTC. It translates to CASSLRLASGGKETQYF.

The table lists this clonotype with a few counts. V gene TRBV6-5 combines with J gene TRBJ2-2, with D perhaps TRBD1 or TRBD2 (5 bases each). Looked up from germline, CDR1 is MNHEY and CDR2 is SVGAGI. The ends were cut back, 7 bases at V and 0 bases at J, with 12 bases in the middle. The CDR3 has 15 residues. CDR3 sequence: CASTPRGPNTGELFF. DNA of the CDR3: TGTGCCAGCACCCCACGGGGACCGAACACCGGGGAGCTGTTTTTT.

This rearrangement joins TRBV7-8 to TRBJ2-5; 7 bases are a match to TRBD1. Losses at the gene ends were 5 bases for V and 5 bases for J; bases not matched to a gene: 8. The CDR3 is 14 residues long. Germline V gene sequence: CDR1 SGHVS, CDR2 FQNEAQ. The CDR3, as DNA: TGTGCCAGCAGCCAAGACAGGGTTGGGGAGACCCAGTACTTC. Translation gives CASSQDRVGETQYF.

The V call is TRBV20-1, the J call TRBJ2-1, with TRBD2 as a possible D gene (5 bases). The CDR3 spans 15 residues. Germline lookup yields CDR1 DFQATT and CDR2 SNEGSKA (reference sequence). Trimming cost V 0 bases and J 4 bases, with 13 bases left between them. CDR3: CSARDALAGYNEQFF. CDR3 DNA sequence: TGCAGTGCTAGAGATGCCCTAGCTGGGTACAATGAGCAGTTCTTC.

The chain employs TRBV6-2 or TRBV6-3 and TRBJ2-3; no clear D. The germline V gene encodes CDR1 MNHEY and CDR2 SVGEGT. The CDR3 runs to 12 residues. The germline V and J ends were trimmed by 8 bases and 1 base, with 7 bases remaining between them. The DNA for the CDR3 is TGTGCCAGCGGACGGGGCACAGATACGCAGTATTTT. Amino acid sequence: CASGRGTDTQYF.

The chain uses TRBV10-3 and TRBJ1-5; the D is unclear. The germline V gene has CDR1 ENHRY and CDR2 SYGVKD. The CDR3 length is 16 residues. Trimming pared 5 bases from V and 5 bases from J, leaving 19 bases between. CDR3 in amino acids: CAISPRDGRGDQPQHF. In DNA form, the CDR3 reads TGTGCCATCAGTCCTCGTGACGGGCGGGGTGATCAGCCCCAGCATTTT.

The genes are TRBV29-1 and TRBJ2-3; a weak D match, TRBD1 (6 bases). Germline V lookup: CDR1 SQVTM, CDR2 ANQGSEA. The V and J ends lost 7 bases and 2 bases respectively, with 16 bases between them. This CDR3 has 14 residues. The CDR3 nucleotides are TGCAGCGCGAGGAGAGGGACAAACACAGATACGCAGTATTTT. Amino acids: CSARRGTNTDTQYF.

This chain links TRBV12-3 or TRBV12-4 with TRBJ2-3; 9 nucleotides align to TRBD2. There are 15 residues in the CDR3. V was clipped by 6 bases and J by 4 bases; unmatched bases: 8. The CDR3 spells CASSIGLASPDTQYF. Here the CDR3 DNA reads TGTGCCAGCAGCATCGGACTAGCGAGCCCAGATACGCAGTATTTT.

This clonotype has a handful of counts. The CDR3 region is CASSPELGGEQYF. The CDR3 nucleotides read TGTGCCAGCTCACCTGAGTTGGGTGGCGAGCAGTACTTC. The chain joins TRBV18 to TRBJ2-7; D remains ambiguous. Trimming cost V 3 bases and J 6 bases, with 12 bases left between them. CDR1 and CDR2 (germline): KGHSH, LQKENI. The CDR3 sequence is 13 residues long.

The chain combines TRBV12-3 or TRBV12-4 with TRBJ2-3; D possibly corresponds to TRBD2 (6 bases). The CDR3 covers 14 residues. V shed 6 bases and J shed 8 bases, with 18 bases lying between them. This chain's CDR3 is CASSSLAPSATQYF. CDR3 nucleotide sequence: TGTGCCAGCAGCAGCCTAGCGCCGTCGGCTACGCAGTATTTT.

The genes are TRBV6-5 and TRBJ2-4, with D possibly TRBD2 on 6 matching bases. Gene TRBJ2-7 matches the end of the DNA better, so the J call may be wrong. This CDR3 has 15 amino acids. Germline V gives CDR1 MNHEY, CDR2 SVGAGI. The CDR3 DNA reads as TGTGCCAGCAGTTACCGCGGGACGGTGACCTACGAGCAGTACTTC. It codes for CASSYRGTVTYEQYF.

The rearrangement joins TRBV12-3 or TRBV12-4 to TRBJ2-3; the match to TRBD2 covers 12 bases. With 4 bases clipped from V and 0 bases from J, the junction kept 5 bases outside the gene matches. The CDR3 totals 17 residues. CDR3 amino acids: CASSSSGGALSTDTQYF. CDR3 DNA sequence: TGTGCCAGCAGTTCTAGCGGGGGGGCCCTTAGCACAGATACGCAGTATTTT.

The V and J genes are TRBV3-1 and TRBJ1-6, with D possibly being TRBD1 (6 bases). There are 17 residues in the CDR3. V shed 3 bases and J shed 4 bases, with 16 bases lying between them. Germline assignment: CDR1 LGHDT and CDR2 YNNKEL (reference sequence). The CDR3 DNA reads TGTGCCAGCAGCCAGGAGGGGGTTCCCGGGTATAATTCACCCCTCCACTTT. Protein: CASSQEGVPGYNSPLHF.

The chain employs TRBV5-1 and TRBJ2-7, with D perhaps matching TRBD2 (6 bases). Looked up from germline, CDR1 is SGHRS and CDR2 is YFSETQ. V was shortened by 6 bases and J by 5 bases, with 15 bases between the two germline ends. The CDR3 is 13 residues long. As DNA, the CDR3 is TGCGCCAGCAACCGGGGGTCTGGCGACGAGCAGTACTTC. It translates to CASNRGSGDEQYF.

In its sample, this clonotype was seen a few times. The rearrangement links TRBV20-1 to TRBJ2-4, with 7 bases matching TRBD1. The end of the DNA fits TRBJ2-7 better, so the J call may be wrong. Looked up from germline, CDR1 is DFQATT and CDR2 is SNEGSKA (reference sequence). The CDR3 has 13 residues. CDR3 residues: CSASTGAANEQYF. The CDR3 DNA sequence: TGCAGTGCTTCAACAGGGGCCGCTAACGAGCAGTACTTC.

As to this clonotype: This may be a read error: a much more frequent sequence differs by one nucleotide. The V call is TRBV29-1, the J call TRBJ2-5; 14 bases are a match to TRBD2. Germline V lookup: CDR1 SQVTM, CDR2 ANQGSEA. Trimming removed 4 bases from V and 11 bases from J; junction bases left unmatched: 9. The CDR3 length is 14 residues. Here the CDR3 DNA reads TGCAGCGTTGGACTAGCGGGGGGGCAGGATGAGCAGTACTTC. This gives the protein CSVGLAGGQDEQYF.

V and J are TRBV7-6 and TRBJ1-2; perhaps TRBD1 as D (5 bases). CDR3 size: 15 residues. Germline values: CDR1 SGHVS, CDR2 FNYEAQ. Trimming took off 5 bases at V and 4 bases at J, with 17 bases between the two ends. CDR3 loop: CASSPGGAESYGYTF. The CDR3 nucleotides are TGTGCCAGCAGCCCGGGAGGGGCGGAGAGCTATGGCTACACCTTC. Combining the CDR3 with reference TRBV7-6 and TRBJ1-2 gives the whole variable domain GAGVSQSPRYKVTKRGQDVALRCDPISGHVSLYWYRQALGQGPEFLTYFNYEAQQDKSGLPNDRFSAERPEGSISTLTIQRTEQRDSAMYRCASSPGGAESYGYTFGSGTRLTVV.

V and J are TRBV7-2 and TRBJ2-1; D gene ambiguous. Deletions cut 2 bases from V and 10 bases from J, with 9 bases between. Germline V lookup: CDR1 SGHTA, CDR2 FQGNSA. This CDR3 comprises 12 residues. DNA of the CDR3: TGTGCCAGCAGCTTATGGCCCAAGGAGCAGTTCTTC. Translating it yields CASSLWPKEQFF. The variable domain in full, completed from reference TRBV7-2 and TRBJ2-1, reads GAGVSQSPSNKVTEKGKDVELRCDPISGHTALYWYRQSLGQGLEFLIYFQGNSAPDKSGLPSDRFSAERTGGSVSTLTIQRTQQEDSAVYLCASSLWPKEQFFGPGTRLTVL.

This clonotype turned up a few times. The V and J genes are TRBV4-1 and TRBJ2-2, with D uncertain. The CDR3 has 15 residues. The V gene's germline CDR1 is MGHRA and CDR2 YSYEKL. The ends were cut back, 1 base at V and 2 bases at J, with 8 bases in the middle. The CDR3 DNA sequence: TGCGCCAGCAGCCAAGTCGTAGATAACACCGGGGAGCTGTTTTTT. This codes for CASSQVVDNTGELFF.